These 16 T cell receptor beta chains were all obtained from the same sample, sequenced in a study of response to subunit inactivated influenza vaccine. TCRdb redid the calling of the RT-PCR reads with MiXCR, one entry per CDR3 protein. In the table there are more than 450,000 distinct CDR3 sequences, over 9% of which are singletons. The data were also submitted as part of a second study, on T cells expressing NK-cell markers. This second study says: What made the TCR beta cDNA was 5'RACE template switching with UMIs.

Sequencing used PBMCs from blood, obtained on the day of vaccination. These receptors were obtained from a man aged 45-65 years who received an inactivated influenza vaccine.

The chain links TRBV7-2 to TRBJ2-2, with D perhaps given as TRBD1 or TRBD2 (5 bases each). The CDR3 is made up of 13 amino acids. Between the trimmed V and J ends, which lost 1 base and 9 bases, there was a span of 9 bases. CDR1 and CDR2 from the germline V gene are SGHTA and FQGNSA. This CDR3 reads CASSLEQGRELFF. The CDR3 coding sequence is TGTGCCAGCAGCTTAGAGCAGGGACGGGAGCTGTTTTTT.

The chain employs TRBV18 and TRBJ2-1; D tentatively reads TRBD1 or TRBD2 (5 bases each). The V gene lost 0 bases and the J gene lost 3 bases, with 9 bases spanning the gap. This CDR3 region has 15 residues. Per germline, CDR1 KGHSH and CDR2 LQKENI. CDR3 sequence reads: CASSPPVRGYNEQFF. The CDR3 DNA sequence: TGTGCCAGCTCACCACCCGTGAGGGGCTACAATGAGCAGTTCTTC.

Only a few counts were recorded for this clonotype. This rearrangement joins TRBV25-1 to TRBJ2-1; D remains unclear. Looked up from germline, CDR1 is MGHDK and CDR2 is SYGVNS. This CDR3 spans 12 amino acids. V was shortened by 4 bases and J by 8 bases, with 9 bases between the two germline ends. As DNA, the CDR3 is TGTGCCAGCAGTGCCCATTGGGATGAGCAGTTCTTC. Protein product: CASSAHWDEQFF.

This clonotype was detected only a few times. The chain has TRBV6-2 or TRBV6-3 and TRBJ2-2; 7 nucleotides line up with TRBD2. Per the germline V gene, CDR1 is MNHEY and CDR2 is SVGEGT. CDR3 length equals 13 residues. The V and J ends lost 7 bases and 4 bases, in that order; junction bases with no gene match: 3. The DNA for the CDR3 is TGTGCCAGCAAGAGGGAGGGCACCGGGGAGCTGTTTTTT. Translating it yields CASKREGTGELFF.

There are a few counts of this clonotype. The rearrangement uses TRBV12-3 or TRBV12-4 and TRBJ1-2, with 11 bases matching TRBD1. The CDR3 runs 14 residues. Trimming at V came to 5 bases and at J to 7 bases, leaving 6 bases not matched to a gene. The CDR3 coding sequence is TGTGCCAGCAGTCCTACCGGGACAGGGGGTGGCTACACCTTC. Residues: CASSPTGTGGGYTF.

This chain joins TRBV7-2 and TRBJ2-5, with TRBD2 identical over 7 bases. The CDR3 length is 14 residues. V shed 5 bases, J shed 6 bases, and the junction held 9 bases outside the gene matches. CDR1 SGHTA and CDR2 FQGNSA come from the germline V gene. The CDR3 region is CASSEGGSLQTQYF. CDR3 in DNA: TGTGCCAGCAGCGAAGGCGGGAGCTTGCAGACCCAGTACTTC.

The sample holds many counts of this clonotype. The chain couples TRBV5-1 to TRBJ1-1; D gene ambiguous. The CDR3 extends over 9 amino acids. Trimming left V 1 base short and J 11 bases short, with 3 bases between. Germline V lookup: CDR1 SGHRS, CDR2 YFSETQ. The CDR3 DNA sequence: TGCGCCAGCAGCTTGTCTGCTTTCTTT. It translates to CASSLSAFF.

The V and J genes are TRBV7-2 and TRBJ1-2; D possibly corresponds to TRBD1 (6 bases). Germline V lookup: CDR1 SGHTA, CDR2 FQGNSA. The V gene lost 5 bases and the J gene lost 6 bases, with 13 bases spanning the gap. The length of the CDR3 is 13 residues. This CDR3 reads CASSPGAGHGYTF. The CDR3 nucleotides are TGTGCCAGCAGCCCAGGGGCAGGCCATGGCTACACCTTC.

This clonotype has a handful of counts. This chain uses TRBV29-1 with TRBJ2-1; TRBD2 is a possible D gene (6 bases). V was clipped by 1 base and J by 7 bases, with 23 bases between them. CDR3 size: 17 residues. The germline V gene encodes CDR1 SQVTM and CDR2 ANQGSEA. This CDR3 is CSVEAMPRYRGLNEQFF. The CDR3 DNA sequence: TGCAGCGTTGAAGCAATGCCTCGGTACAGAGGACTAAATGAGCAGTTCTTC.

The V and J genes are TRBV4-3 and TRBJ2-7, with D possibly TRBD1 on 6 matching bases. From germline, CDR1 is LGHNA and CDR2 YSLEER. Trimming pared 0 bases from V and 4 bases from J, leaving 13 bases between. The CDR3 is 15 residues long. Here the CDR3 DNA reads TGCGCCAGCAGCCAAGACCTAAAAGGGGGTTACGAGCAGTACTTC. Amino acid sequence: CASSQDLKGGYEQYF.

This clonotype showed up just a few times. The CDR3 region is CASSPVTGVQETQYF. CDR3 sequence (DNA): TGTGCCAGCAGTCCGGTCACAGGGGTACAAGAGACCCAGTACTTC. The chain joins TRBV7-2 to TRBJ2-5; 7 positions match TRBD1. The CDR3 runs to 15 residues. Unmatched junction bases numbered 9, after V lost 6 bases and J lost 2 bases. Germline V CDR1 and CDR2: SGHTA, FQGNSA. Supplemented by reference TRBV7-2 and TRBJ2-5, the full variable domain reads GAGVSQSPSNKVTEKGKDVELRCDPISGHTALYWYRQSLGQGLEFLIYFQGNSAPDKSGLPSDRFSAERTGGSVSTLTIQRTQQEDSAVYLCASSPVTGVQETQYFGPGTRLLVL.

The chain uses TRBV20-1 and TRBJ2-3, with D tentatively TRBD1 or TRBD2 (5 bases each). Per germline, CDR1 DFQATT and CDR2 SNEGSKA (reference sequence). There are 14 residues in the CDR3. V gave up 0 bases and J gave up 6 bases, with 13 bases separating them. DNA for the CDR3: TGCAGTGCTAGAGAGCTGGTAGGGACCGATACGCAGTATTTT. Translated, it gives CSARELVGTDTQYF.

This clonotype was counted many times. The V and J genes are TRBV11-2 and TRBJ2-7; TRBD2 might be the D (7 bases). Trimming pared 0 bases from V and 7 bases from J, leaving 16 bases between. The CDR3 spans 15 residues. Germline-derived CDR1 and CDR2 are SGHAT and FQNNGV. The CDR3 DNA follows: TGTGCCAGCAGCTTAGATCCGCGGGGGCTGTGGGAGCAGTACTTC. Translated, it gives CASSLDPRGLWEQYF.

CDR3 sequence reads: CASSSGGAPNEQFF. In DNA, the CDR3 is TGTGCCAGCAGTAGCGGGGGGGCCCCGAATGAGCAGTTCTTC. This chain uses TRBV12-3 or TRBV12-4 with TRBJ2-1; the match to TRBD2 covers 10 bases. J gave up 7 bases and V 5 bases, and 5 bases lay outside the gene matches. This CDR3 has 14 amino acids.

V usage is TRBV4-1 and J usage is TRBJ2-1, with 7 bases lining up with TRBD1. The CDR3 totals 18 residues. Germline lookup yields CDR1 MGHRA and CDR2 YSYEKL. The J segment lost 0 bases and the V segment lost 4 bases, leaving 12 bases of the junction unmatched. CDR3 amino acids: CASSPGGDTRSSYNEQFF. CDR3 DNA sequence: TGCGCCAGCAGCCCAGGGGGTGACACTAGGAGCTCCTACAATGAGCAGTTCTTC.

The chain is built from TRBV19 and TRBJ2-2, with no clear D. The germline V gene encodes CDR1 LNHDA and CDR2 SQIVND (reference sequence). V was pared by 3 bases and J by 4 bases, with 9 bases between. The CDR3 loop spans 14 amino acids. The CDR3 here is CASSITRSTGELFF. The DNA of the CDR3 is TGTGCCAGTAGTATTACACGGTCCACCGGGGAGCTGTTTTTT.